The rows below give T cell receptor beta chains drawn from one sample of a study of cytomegalovirus exposure and HLA in healthy donors. Measured with immunoSEQ multiplex PCR; TCRdb has only the in-frame clones, and not every one. This repertoire shows some 170,000 clones, approximately 77% found once; its top ten account for less than 4.5%. The sequencing sample was made of PBMCs. Receptor source: a man aged 25 to 40 in good health and CMV-seropositive. The CDR3 runs from the conserved cysteine through the conserved F or W. The D gene is left open where the match is weak. Clone size is given for some rows only: seen once, a few or many times, or a class if the clone is expanded.

V: TRBV5-1; D: -; J: TRBJ2-7; size: -; CDR3: CASSLYYGSYEQYF; DNA: TGCGCCAGCAGCTTGTACTACGGCTCCTACGAGCAGTACTTC
V: TRBV5-1; D: -; J: TRBJ2-1; size: -; CDR3: CASSLAVVGAYNEQFF; DNA: TGCGCCAGCAGCTTGGCCGTCGTAGGAGCGTACAATGAGCAGTTCTTC
V: TRBV11-2; D: TRBD1; J: TRBJ1-3; size: -; CDR3: CASSPGTASGNTIYF; DNA: TGTGCCAGCAGCCCCGGGACAGCTTCTGGAAACACCATATATTTT
V: TRBV6-5; D: -; J: TRBJ1-2; size: -; CDR3: CASSSGDYGYTF; DNA: TGTGCCAGCAGTTCCGGGGACTATGGCTACACCTTC
V: TRBV9; D: TRBD1; J: TRBJ2-7; size: -; CDR3: CASSVEGRGLGEQYF; DNA: TGTGCCAGCAGCGTAGAAGGCAGGGGGCTAGGGGAGCAGTACTTC
V: TRBV6-1; D: -; J: TRBJ2-5; size: -; CDR3: CASRTAYGYQETQYF; DNA: TGTGCCAGCAGAACGGCGTACGGGTACCAAGAGACCCAGTACTTC
V: TRBV29-1; D: -; J: TRBJ2-5; size: few; CDR3: CSVEGARQETQYF; DNA: TGCAGCGTTGAGGGCGCCAGGCAAGAGACCCAGTACTTC
V: TRBV7-2; D: -; J: TRBJ2-7; size: -; CDR3: CASSLGRGDYEQYF; DNA: TGTGCCAGCAGCTTAGGGCGGGGTGACTACGAGCAGTACTTC
V: TRBV5-1; D: -; J: TRBJ1-4; size: -; CDR3: CASSLEGRGNEKLFF; DNA: TGCGCCAGCAGCTTGGAGGGGCGGGGTAATGAAAAACTGTTTTTT
V: TRBV9; D: -; J: TRBJ1-1; size: -; CDR3: CASSAGDGRLTEAFF; DNA: TGTGCCAGCAGCGCCGGGGACGGGAGGCTCACTGAAGCTTTCTTT
V: TRBV7-9; D: TRBD1; J: TRBJ1-2; size: -; CDR3: CASVSLMGQGTYGYTF; DNA: TGTGCCAGCGTATCGCTGATGGGACAGGGAACCTATGGCTACACCTTC
V: TRBV7-3; D: -; J: TRBJ1-6; size: -; CDR3: CASSLMDSYNSPLHF; DNA: TGTGCCAGCAGCTTAATGGACAGCTATAATTCACCCCTCCACTTT
V: TRBV5-1; D: TRBD1; J: TRBJ1-1; size: few; CDR3: CASSLGGQGLNTEAFF; DNA: TGCGCCAGCAGCTTGGGGGGACAGGGGCTGAACACTGAAGCTTTCTTT
V: TRBV7-2; D: -; J: TRBJ1-4; size: few; CDR3: CASSLGSRTTNEKLFF; DNA: TGTGCCAGCAGCTTAGGGAGCAGAACAACTAATGAAAAACTGTTTTTT
V: TRBV11-2; D: TRBD2; J: TRBJ2-7; size: -; CDR3: CASSFPGLAYEQYF; DNA: TGTGCCAGCAGCTTTCCCGGACTAGCGTACGAGCAGTACTTC
V: TRBV7-3; D: TRBD2; J: TRBJ2-1; size: -; CDR3: CASSLGGGAHEQFF; DNA: TGTGCCAGCAGCTTAGGCGGGGGGGCTCATGAGCAGTTCTTC
V: TRBV7-9; D: TRBD1; J: TRBJ2-7; size: once; CDR3: CASSFAPGTGIYEQYF; DNA: TGTGCCAGCAGCTTTGCCCCCGGGACAGGGATCTACGAGCAGTACTTC
V: TRBV27; D: TRBD2; J: TRBJ2-7; size: once; CDR3: CASSLRGGGSHEQYF; DNA: TGTGCCAGCAGTTTAAGGGGCGGGGGGTCCCACGAGCAGTACTTC
V: TRBV7-2; D: -; J: TRBJ2-3; size: -; CDR3: CASSLASGEVTDTQYF; DNA: TGTGCCAGCAGCTTAGCTAGCGGTGAGGTCACAGATACGCAGTATTTT
V: TRBV7-2; D: TRBD1; J: TRBJ2-3; size: few; CDR3: CASSPGTAADTQYF; DNA: TGTGCCAGCAGCCCCGGGACAGCTGCAGATACGCAGTATTTT
V: TRBV10-3; D: -; J: TRBJ2-1; size: -; CDR3: CAISDPLALAEDNEQFF; DNA: TGTGCCATCAGTGATCCCTTGGCACTAGCAGAGGACAATGAGCAGTTCTTC
V: TRBV29-1; D: -; J: TRBJ1-2; size: -; CDR3: CSVEGGGRDYGYTF; DNA: TGCAGCGTTGAAGGGGGGGGCAGGGACTATGGCTACACCTTC
V: TRBV30; D: TRBD2; J: TRBJ2-7; size: -; CDR3: CAWTSGGFFYEQYF; DNA: TGTGCCTGGACTAGCGGGGGGTTCTTCTACGAGCAGTACTTC
V: TRBV7-2; D: -; J: TRBJ2-3; size: few; CDR3: CASSLAGASTDTQYF; DNA: TGTGCCAGCAGCTTGGCGGGGGCCAGCACAGATACGCAGTATTTT
V: TRBV5-6; D: TRBD1; J: TRBJ2-7; size: -; CDR3: CASSPTGGFFYEQYF; DNA: TGTGCCAGCAGCCCAACAGGGGGCTTTTTTTACGAGCAGTACTTC
V: TRBV30; D: TRBD1; J: TRBJ2-5; size: -; CDR3: CAWSVQGRETQYF; DNA: TGTGCCTGGAGCGTACAGGGGAGAGAGACCCAGTACTTC
V: TRBV11-3; D: TRBD2; J: TRBJ2-3; size: -; CDR3: CASSASGGQDTQYF; DNA: TGTGCCAGCAGCGCTAGCGGGGGTCAAGATACGCAGTATTTT
V: TRBV7-9; D: -; J: TRBJ2-7; size: -; CDR3: CASSFSYEQYF; DNA: TGTGCCAGCAGCTTCTCGTACGAGCAGTACTTC
V: TRBV6-6; D: TRBD2; J: TRBJ2-3; size: -; CDR3: CASSHLAGRSTDTQYF; DNA: TGTGCCAGCAGTCACCTAGCGGGGCGAAGCACAGATACGCAGTATTTT
V: TRBV6-1; D: TRBD1; J: TRBJ2-7; size: once; CDR3: CASSVTGGTTYEQYF; DNA: TGTGCCAGCAGCGTAACAGGGGGGACCACCTACGAGCAGTACTTC
V: TRBV11-2; D: TRBD2; J: TRBJ2-1; size: -; CDR3: CASSLAAGGSYNEQFF; DNA: TGTGCCAGCAGCTTAGCAGCGGGGGGGTCCTACAATGAGCAGTTCTTC
V: TRBV2; D: TRBD1; J: TRBJ2-7; size: once; CDR3: CASSERGRAYEQYF; DNA: TGTGCCAGCAGTGAAAGGGGGCGGGCCTACGAGCAGTACTTC
V: TRBV5-1; D: -; J: TRBJ2-1; size: -; CDR3: CASSLSIQYNEQFF; DNA: TGCGCCAGCAGCTTGAGTATCCAGTACAATGAGCAGTTCTTC
V: TRBV19; D: -; J: TRBJ1-1; size: -; CDR3: CASSSGATVTEAFF; DNA: TGTGCCAGTAGCTCAGGGGCTACGGTCACTGAAGCTTTCTTT
V: TRBV5-7; D: -; J: TRBJ1-6; size: -; CDR3: CASSLTQVLVPLHF; DNA: TGTGCCAGCAGCTTGACTCAGGTTCTCGTACCCCTCCACTTT
V: TRBV29-1; D: -; J: TRBJ1-1; size: -; CDR3: CSVEGGGRNTEAFF; DNA: TGCAGCGTTGAAGGCGGGGGGCGGAACACTGAAGCTTTCTTT
V: TRBV10-3; D: -; J: TRBJ2-7; size: -; CDR3: CAISESWGPSYEQYF; DNA: TGTGCCATCAGTGAGTCGTGGGGGCCCTCCTACGAGCAGTACTTC
V: TRBV27; D: -; J: TRBJ2-3; size: -; CDR3: CASSLLSTDTQYF; DNA: TGTGCCAGCAGTTTACTAAGCACAGATACGCAGTATTTT
V: TRBV7-6; D: -; J: TRBJ2-2; size: -; CDR3: CASSLAGGADTGELFF; DNA: TGTGCCAGCAGCTTAGCTGGGGGGGCCGACACCGGGGAGCTGTTTTTT
V: TRBV30; D: TRBD1; J: TRBJ2-3; size: once; CDR3: CAWSPGQGLDTQYF; DNA: TGTGCCTGGAGTCCGGGACAGGGGTTAGATACGCAGTATTTT
V: TRBV5-5; D: TRBD1; J: TRBJ1-2; size: -; CDR3: CASSLGTGGNYGYTF; DNA: TGTGCCAGCAGCTTGGGCACAGGGGGCAACTATGGCTACACCTTC
V: TRBV28; D: -; J: TRBJ1-2; size: -; CDR3: CASSLGGNYGYTF; DNA: TGTGCCAGCAGTTTAGGAGGGAACTATGGCTACACCTTC